The sequence of this T cell receptor (beta chain) was determined in a study of blood T cells in healthy people across ages. There are many counts of this clonotype. The antigen is not known. PCR was performed a second time for about 7 to 11 cycles using a sample-barcoded 5' primer and a J-beta primer mix. Every cDNA molecule carried a tag from a template-switch adaptor bearing 12 random nucleotides. TCRdb re-derived calls from the 5' RACE reads in MiXCR, one entry per CDR3 protein. The sample has 800,000 or so distinct CDR3 sequences; roughly 25% are singletons. The donors, aged 6 to 90, were healthy Caucasians from Russia. Germline assignment: CDR1 MNHEY and CDR2 SVGEGT. V was shortened by 0 bases and J by 4 bases, with 7 bases between the two germline ends. The CDR3 is made up of 14 amino acids. Study-wide findings and caveats: Among T cells, TCR beta diversity per million cells dropped roughly linearly as age rose.

These data were also reused for a study on T cells of mothers and their children. This second study says: T cell clones that were persistent and microchimeric went undetected.

The rearrangement links TRBV6-2 or TRBV6-3 to TRBJ2-1; D is uncertain. The clonotype comes from a boy aged 10-17 years in good health. The sample comprised blood. CDR3 in amino acids: CASSYSGSYNEQFF. The CDR3 region has the DNA TGTGCCAGCAGTTACTCAGGTTCGTACAATGAGCAGTTCTTC.